The 26 T cell receptor beta chains presented below share a single source sample, sequenced in a study of molecular identifiers for immune sequencing clone quantification. TCRdb reanalysed the PCR reads using MiXCR and keeps one entry per CDR3 protein. Of 85,000 to 100,000 distinct CDR3 sequences in the sample, 20% to 30% are singletons; the top ten hold approximately 0.91%. Sequences were obtained from naive CD8+ T cells from blood, with Jurkat cell RNA spiked in. The subset was: FACS-sorted CD8+CD4-CCR7+CD45RA+ naive T cells. The receptors here all came from a human donor in good health. Some libraries in this study had Jurkat cell RNA spiked in.

This clonotype was recorded at least ten times. This chain joins TRBV25-1 and TRBJ2-1, with 11 bases identical to TRBD2. The junction had 15 bases not matched to a gene; V was cut back by 2 bases and J by 3 bases. Germline CDR1 is MGHDK and CDR2 is SYGVNS. This CDR3 is built from 20 residues. Here the CDR3 reads CASSEGGTSGGPYFYNEQFF. CDR3 bases: TGTGCCAGCAGTGAAGGTGGCACTAGCGGGGGTCCCTATTTCTACAATGAGCAGTTCTTC.

This clonotype was recorded many times. The V gene is TRBV5-1, the J gene TRBJ2-7, with unresolved D. V lost 1 base and J 0 bases, leaving 8 bases between the germline ends. This CDR3 has 14 amino acids. CDR1 is SGHRS, CDR2 YFSETQ, per germline. CDR3 in amino acids: CASSLSAVSYEQYF. In DNA, the CDR3 is TGCGCCAGCAGCTTGAGCGCGGTCTCCTACGAGCAGTACTTC.

This clonotype was found a few times. This could be a read error, since a much larger clone is one nucleotide away. Because it lacks the conserved phenylalanine or tryptophan at the end, this CDR3 is likely a read error. The chain carries TRBV29-1 and TRBJ1-2, with a weak D call TRBD1 (5 bases). Germline V gene data show CDR1 as SQVTM and CDR2 as ANQGSEA. Trimming pared 4 bases from V and 0 bases from J, leaving 9 bases between. The CDR3 length is 13 residues. As DNA, the CDR3 is TGCAGCGTTGTTGGAGGGGCTAACTATGGCTACACCCTC. Translation: CSVVGGANYGYTL.

The J gene is TRBJ2-3, the V gene TRBV20-1, with D possibly being TRBD1 or TRBD2 (5 bases each). The CDR3 is made up of 16 amino acids. Germline V gene lookup returns CDR1 DFQATT and CDR2 SNEGSKA (reference sequence). V was clipped by 6 bases and J by 0 bases, with 19 bases between them. The CDR3 nucleotides are TGCAGTGCCGATCTGCCGGGGAAGGGGAGCACAGATACGCAGTATTTT. It encodes CSADLPGKGSTDTQYF.

Concerning this clonotype itself: Possible read error: a much larger clone is one base away. This is likely a read error, given that the CDR3 carries no conserved phenylalanine or tryptophan at its end. V usage is TRBV7-8 and J usage is TRBJ1-1; D gene uncertain. The V gene's germline CDR1 is SGHVS and CDR2 FQNEAQ. This CDR3 has 14 residues. The germline V and J ends were trimmed by 3 bases and 7 bases, with 15 bases remaining between them. The CDR3, as DNA: TGTGCCAGCAGCTTGCATGGAGGAAGCAGTGAAGCTTTCTTA. It encodes CASSLHGGSSEAFL.

This clonotype has at least ten counts. The chain is built from TRBV2 and TRBJ1-5; D is undetermined. Germline CDR1 SNHLY, CDR2 FYNNEI. The CDR3 is made up of 12 amino acids. V was pared by 4 bases and J by 5 bases, with 6 bases between. The CDR3 nucleotides read TGTGCCAGCAGTGTAGTTTATCAGCCCCAGCATTTT. Translated, it gives CASSVVYQPQHF.

In its sample, this clonotype was seen a few times. The gene calls are TRBV28 and TRBJ2-7, with 7 bases aligning to TRBD2. Trimming removed 4 bases from V and 4 bases from J; junction bases left unmatched: 16. The CDR3 spans 17 residues. CDR1 and CDR2 (germline): MDHEN, SYDVKM. The CDR3 loop reads CASSSPGWASGPYEQYF. The CDR3 region has the DNA TGTGCCAGCAGTTCGCCCGGATGGGCTAGCGGACCTTACGAGCAGTACTTC.

The J gene is TRBJ1-1, the V gene TRBV4-1; TRBD1 matches at 7 bases. The CDR3 runs 15 residues. CDR1 is MGHRA and CDR2 is YSYEKL in the germline V gene. The junction had 10 bases not matched to a gene; V was cut back by 4 bases and J by 5 bases. CDR3 residues: CASSRTERGRTEAFF. In nucleotides, the CDR3 is TGCGCCAGCAGCCGCACGGAGAGGGGGCGGACTGAAGCTTTCTTT.

The genes are TRBV19 and TRBJ2-3; 7 positions match TRBD1. Germline V gene sequence: CDR1 LNHDA, CDR2 SQIVND (reference sequence). The CDR3 is made up of 13 amino acids. V shed 5 bases, J shed 9 bases, and the junction held 8 bases outside the gene matches. For the CDR3, the DNA is TGTGCCAGTAGTCCGGGACAGCCCCCGACGCAGTATTTT. Its translation is CASSPGQPPTQYF.

This clonotype was counted at least ten times. This chain joins TRBV28 and TRBJ2-3; possibly TRBD2 for D (5 bases). From germline, CDR1 is MDHEN and CDR2 SYDVKM. The CDR3 contains 16 residues. V lost 6 bases and J 2 bases, leaving 18 bases between the germline ends. The CDR3 coding sequence is TGTGCCAGCAGCAGGACTCCTAGACGCTTCACAGATACGCAGTATTTT. This gives the protein CASSRTPRRFTDTQYF.

The J gene is TRBJ2-3, the V gene TRBV27; 8 bases are shared with TRBD1. V shed 5 bases, J shed 9 bases, and the junction held 10 bases outside the gene matches. The CDR3 contains 14 residues. Germline-derived CDR1 and CDR2 are MNHEY and SMNVEV (reference sequence). This CDR3 is CASSPTQGAGTQYF. Here the CDR3 DNA reads TGTGCCAGCAGTCCTACCCAGGGGGCGGGCACGCAGTATTTT.

The genes are TRBV21-1 and TRBJ1-6. TRBV21-1 is classified as a pseudogene. CDR3 length equals 15 residues. The CDR3 sequence is CASSKENSWYGALHF. CDR3 bases: TGTGCCAGCAGCAAAGAGAACTCTTGGTACGGTGCCCTCCACTTT.

A note on this clonotype: Possible read error: a much larger clone is one base away. The chain employs TRBV4-1 and TRBJ1-1; TRBD1 matches 7 bases. There are 13 residues in the CDR3. Germline V gives CDR1 MGHRA, CDR2 YSYEKL. In DNA form, the CDR3 reads TGCGCCAGCAGCCTAAACAGGGGTACCGAAGCTCTCTTT. It encodes CASSLNRGTEALF.

This clonotype has a count of ten or more. The genes are TRBV12-3 or TRBV12-4 and TRBJ1-5, with 9 nucleotides matching TRBD1. This CDR3 contains 16 residues. V shed 6 bases, J shed 0 bases, and the junction held 6 bases outside the gene matches. The CDR3: CASRPGTGSSNQPQHF. As DNA, the CDR3 is TGTGCCAGCAGGCCGGGGACAGGGAGTAGCAATCAGCCCCAGCATTTT.

This clonotype was seen many times. The V call is TRBV4-3, the J call TRBJ2-1, with D possibly matching TRBD1 (6 bases). This CDR3 is built from 14 residues. V lost 0 bases and J 6 bases, leaving 9 bases between the germline ends. Germline CDR1 LGHNA, CDR2 YSLEER. In nucleotides, the CDR3 is TGCGCCAGCAGCCAAGATAGAGGGGGCAATGAGCAGTTCTTC. Translation: CASSQDRGGNEQFF.

This clonotype was picked up many times. This sequence joins TRBV19 and TRBJ2-6, with no clear D. Trimming stripped 1 base from V and 2 bases from J, with 3 bases between. In germline, CDR1 is LNHDA, CDR2 SQIVND (reference sequence). The CDR3 has 14 residues. The CDR3 loop is CASSIGAGANVLTF. DNA of the CDR3: TGTGCCAGTAGTATAGGGGCTGGGGCCAACGTCCTGACTTTC. The whole variable domain, filled in from reference TRBV19 and TRBJ2-6, reads DGGITQSPKYLFRKEGQNVTLSCEQNLNHDAMYWYRQDPGQGLRLIYYSQIVNDFQKGDIAEGYSVSREKKESFPLTVTSAQKNPTAFYLCASSIGAGANVLTFGAGSRLTVL.

This clonotype occurred many times. The gene calls are TRBV5-1 and TRBJ2-3; 8 bases map to TRBD2. The junction had 7 bases not matched to a gene; V was cut back by 6 bases and J by 1 base. The CDR3 runs to 15 residues. Germline-derived CDR1 and CDR2 are SGHRS and YFSETQ. CDR3 loop: CASKWVAGRTDTQYF. The CDR3 nucleotides are TGCGCCAGCAAGTGGGTAGCGGGACGCACAGATACGCAGTATTTT.

This clonotype was observed many times. J is TRBJ2-3 and V is TRBV6-1, with D possibly TRBD1 on 6 matching bases. Trimming took 6 bases from V and 4 from J, leaving 20 bases between them. There are 16 residues in the CDR3. Germline CDR1 and CDR2: MNHNS and SASEGT. DNA of the CDR3: TGTGCCAGCAGATACAGGGCTCCATACAACCCAGATACGCAGTATTTT. This sequence encodes CASRYRAPYNPDTQYF.

This clonotype was picked up many times. This sequence joins TRBV7-9 and TRBJ2-7, with 10 bases fitting TRBD1. In germline, CDR1 is SEHNR, CDR2 FQNEAQ (reference sequence). The V segment lost 5 bases and the J segment 2 bases; nucleotides outside the gene matches: 6. This CDR3 is 15 amino acids long. This chain's CDR3 is CASSPGTGAAYEQYF. DNA of the CDR3: TGTGCCAGCAGCCCAGGGACAGGGGCCGCCTACGAGCAGTACTTC. The whole variable domain, filled in from reference TRBV7-9 and TRBJ2-7, reads DTGVSQNPRHKITKRGQNVTFRCDPISEHNRLYWYRQTLGQGPEFLTYFQNEAQLEKSRLLSDRFSAERPKGSFSTLEIQRTEQGDSAMYLCASSPGTGAAYEQYFGPGTRLTVT.

Of note for this clonotype: A much larger clonotype is one base distant, so this may be a read error. The J gene is TRBJ2-1, the V gene TRBV30; possible D gene TRBD1, 6 bases. CDR1 is GTSNPN, CDR2 SVGIG, per germline (reference sequence). V lost 1 base and J lost 3, with 10 bases in between. The CDR3 is 14 residues long. CDR3 DNA: TGTGCCTGGAGTGAGCAGGGGCACTACAATGAGCAGTTCTTC. Residues: CAWSEQGHYNEQFF.

About this clonotype: A much larger clone lies a single base off, so this may be a read error. The rearrangement joins TRBV4-3 to TRBJ2-5; D gene ambiguous. This CDR3 spans 13 amino acids. The germline CDR1 and CDR2 sequences are LGHNA and YSLEER. V was trimmed by 0 bases and J by 1 base, leaving 3 bases between them. CDR3 sequence (DNA): TGCGCCAGCAGCCAAGAGCCCCAAGAGACCCAGTACTTC. This gives the protein CASSQEPQETQYF.

In the case of this clonotype: A much larger clone differs from this one at a single base, so this may be a read error. The chain combines TRBV30 with TRBJ2-3; 8 nucleotides agree with TRBD2. V trimming: 8 bases; J trimming: 3 bases; junction bases outside the gene matches: 13. The germline gives CDR1 GTSNPN, CDR2 SVGIG (reference sequence). CDR3 size: 15 residues. The chain's CDR3 is CASTRAGAITDTQYF. CDR3 nucleotide sequence: TGTGCCAGCACTAGAGCGGGAGCAATAACAGATACGCAGTATTTT.

This clonotype was recorded a few times. The rearrangement joins TRBV19 to TRBJ1-2; no reliable D call. Germline CDR1 and CDR2: LNHDA and SQIVND (reference sequence). V lost 4 bases and J 8 bases, leaving 11 bases between the germline ends. This CDR3 region has 12 residues. The CDR3 region is CASSRGLEGYTF. In nucleotides, the CDR3 is TGTGCCAGTAGTAGAGGCTTGGAGGGCTACACCTTC.

As for this clonotype: A much larger clone differs from this one at a single base, so this may be a read error. This chain connects TRBV27 to TRBJ2-7; a possible D gene is TRBD2 (6 bases). The germline V gene encodes CDR1 MNHEY and CDR2 SMNVEV (reference sequence). CDR3 length: 12 residues. Trimming shortened V by 5 bases and J by 7 bases, and 12 bases separated the two germline ends. The CDR3 coding sequence is TGTGCCAGCAGTCGGGGGAAGGGGGAGCAGTACTTC. Translation gives CASSRGKGEQYF.

J is TRBJ2-7 and V is TRBV2; D remains unclear. The CDR3 contains 12 residues. Between the trimmed V and J ends, which lost 0 bases and 5 bases, there was a span of 5 bases. CDR1 SNHLY and CDR2 FYNNEI come from the germline V gene. The CDR3 nucleotides are TGTGCCAGCAGTGAAGCGCTGAACGAGCAGTACTTC. This sequence encodes CASSEALNEQYF. The full variable domain, its missing parts supplied by reference TRBV2 and TRBJ2-7, is EPEVTQTPSHQVTQMGQEVILRCVPISNHLYFYWYRQILGQKVEFLVSFYNNEISEKSEIFDDQFSVERPDGSNFTLKIRSTKLEDSAMYFCASSEALNEQYFGPGTRLTVT.

This clonotype was detected ten times or more. This chain uses TRBV28 with TRBJ2-7, with D possibly matching TRBD2 (5 bases). Trimming took off 5 bases at V and 1 base at J, with 6 bases between the two ends. CDR3 length: 12 amino acids. CDR1 MDHEN and CDR2 SYDVKM come from the germline V gene. CDR3 sequence reads: CASSGESYEQYF. The CDR3 bases are TGTGCCAGCAGTGGGGAGTCCTACGAGCAGTACTTC.